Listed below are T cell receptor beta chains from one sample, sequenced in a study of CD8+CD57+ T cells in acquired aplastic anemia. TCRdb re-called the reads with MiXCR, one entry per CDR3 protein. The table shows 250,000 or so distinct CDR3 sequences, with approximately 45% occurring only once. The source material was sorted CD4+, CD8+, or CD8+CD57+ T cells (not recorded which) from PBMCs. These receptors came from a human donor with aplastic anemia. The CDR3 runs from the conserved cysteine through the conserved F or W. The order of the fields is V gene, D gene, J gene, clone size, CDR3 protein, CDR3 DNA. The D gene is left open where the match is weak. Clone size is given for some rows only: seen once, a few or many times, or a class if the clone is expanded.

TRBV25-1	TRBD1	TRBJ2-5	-	CASSAGQGQETQYF	TGTGCCAGCAGTGCGGGACAGGGACAAGAGACCCAGTACTTC
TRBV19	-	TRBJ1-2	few	CASTPVGSNYGYTF	TGTGCCAGTACCCCAGTTGGGTCTAACTATGGCTACACCTTC
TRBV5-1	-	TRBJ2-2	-	CASSLEGTGELFF	TGCGCCAGCAGCTTAGAAGGAACCGGGGAGCTGTTTTTT
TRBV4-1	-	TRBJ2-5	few	CASSLSGATQYF	TGTGCCAGCAGTTTATCGGGGGCCACCCAGTACTTC
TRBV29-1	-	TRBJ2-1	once	CSVGRGAQNEQFF	TGCAGCGTTGGAAGGGGGGCGCAGAATGAGCAGTTCTTC
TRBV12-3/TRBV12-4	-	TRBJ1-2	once	CASGLGFGYTF	TGTGCCAGCGGCCTAGGCTTTGGCTACACCTTC
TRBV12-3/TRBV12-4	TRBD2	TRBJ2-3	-	CASSFLLAGIETDTQYF	TGTGCCAGCAGTTTTCTGCTAGCGGGAATTGAGACAGATACGCAGTATTTT
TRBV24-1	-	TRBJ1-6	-	CATSSGQYNSPLHF	TGTGCCACCAGTTCGGGGCAATATAATTCACCCCTCCACTTT
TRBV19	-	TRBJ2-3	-	CASSWASGTATQYF	TGTGCCAGTAGTTGGGCTTCTGGCACGGCTACGCAGTATTTT
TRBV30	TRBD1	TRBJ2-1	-	CAWSPRDRGFDEQFF	TGTGCCTGGAGTCCCCGGGACAGGGGGTTCGATGAGCAGTTCTTC
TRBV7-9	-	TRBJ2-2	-	CASSPTSTGELFF	TGTGCCAGCAGCCCAACTTCCACCGGGGAGCTGTTTTTT
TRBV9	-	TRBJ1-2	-	CASSVGLYGYTF	TGTGCCAGCAGCGTAGGGCTTTACGGCTACACCTTC